A selection of T cell receptor beta chains follows, all from one sample in a study of blood T cell repertoires in COVID-19. TCRdb's table, derived via immunoSEQ multiplex PCR, lists solely in-frame clones and lacks some. The table has tens of thousands of clones, about 86% seen once. Sequences were obtained from peripheral blood. The receptors stem from a human donor in a cohort sampled during active COVID-19. Each CDR3 is given with its conserved first and last residue. D genes are given only for firm matches. Clone size appears in some rows only: once, few, many, or a class for an expanded clone.

abundance,d_gene,j_gene,v_gene,CDR3nt,CDR3aa
NA,NA,TRBJ2-7,TRBV7-2,TGTGCCAGCAGCTTAGTGGCGGTTTCCTACGAGCAGTACTTC,CASSLVAVSYEQYF
NA,TRBD1,TRBJ2-7,TRBV13,TGTGCCAGTGCGGACAGGGGGCGAGAGCAGTACTTC,CASADRGREQYF
NA,NA,TRBJ2-7,TRBV4-2,TGTGCCAGCAGCCAAGATGTCGGAGGCGGCATAACCTCCTACGAGCAGTACTTC,CASSQDVGGGITSYEQYF
NA,TRBD1,TRBJ1-1,TRBV19,TGTGCCAGTAGTATAGAGGAGGGGGCGGTCACTGAAGCTTTCTTT,CASSIEEGAVTEAFF
NA,NA,TRBJ1-1,TRBV6-5,TGTGCCAGCACCCAGTCGTCAGGGCGCACTGAAGCTTTCTTT,CASTQSSGRTEAFF
NA,NA,TRBJ2-2,TRBV30,TGTGCCTGGAGTAGTAACAGTAACACCGGGGAGCTGTTTTTT,CAWSSNSNTGELFF
NA,NA,TRBJ2-1,TRBV5-8,TGTGCCAGCAGCTTTGGACAGCTTCCCTACAATGAGCAGTTCTTC,CASSFGQLPYNEQFF
NA,TRBD1,TRBJ2-7,TRBV7-2,TGTGCCAGCAGCTTAGCGCCGGGGCAGGGGGACTACGAGCAGTACTTC,CASSLAPGQGDYEQYF
once,NA,TRBJ1-4,TRBV30,TGTGCCTGGAGTGGATTAGGGGGGGCGGGAAATGAAAAACTGTTTTTT,CAWSGLGGAGNEKLFF
NA,TRBD1,TRBJ2-2,TRBV19,TGTGCCAGTAGTACTCGGACAGGGGTTACCACCGGGGAGCTGTTTTTT,CASSTRTGVTTGELFF
NA,NA,TRBJ1-6,TRBV7-9,TGTGCCAGCAGCCCCCGACTCGCGAATTCACCCCTCCACTTT,CASSPRLANSPLHF
few,TRBD1,TRBJ2-3,TRBV14,TGTGCCAGCAGCCACACCAATCTAGGGGGCCCAGATACGCAGTATTTT,CASSHTNLGGPDTQYF
NA,TRBD2,TRBJ2-1,TRBV29-1,TGCAGCGCCTATCTAGCGGGAGGGCCCCCCGCTTTCAGTGGGCAGTTCTTC,CSAYLAGGPPAFSGQFF
NA,NA,TRBJ1-4,TRBV19,TGTGCCAGTAGTGTACTTGAAAAACTGTTTTTT,CASSVLEKLFF
few,NA,TRBJ2-7,TRBV6-2/TRBV6-3,TGTGCCAGCAGCGCGCGGCGGCCCTACGAGCAGTACTTC,CASSARRPYEQYF
NA,NA,TRBJ2-7,TRBV6-1,TGTGCCAGCAGTGAACCATCTAGCGTGGGCTACGAGCAGTACTTC,CASSEPSSVGYEQYF
once,NA,TRBJ2-7,TRBV3-1/TRBV3-2,TGTGCCAGCAGCACCCGCCGGGGGGCGATACGATACGAGCAGTACTTC,CASSTRRGAIRYEQYF
NA,NA,TRBJ1-1,TRBV12-3/TRBV12-4,TGTGCCAGCAGTTTTCCGGGTGAAGCTTTCTTT,CASSFPGEAFF
NA,NA,TRBJ1-1,TRBV19,TGTGCCAGTAGCCTTTCTCCGGGACAGAACACTGAAGCTTTCTTT,CASSLSPGQNTEAFF
NA,TRBD2,TRBJ2-5,TRBV19,TGTGCCAGTAGTATCTCGCGGGGAGGGCCAGAGACCCAGTACTTC,CASSISRGGPETQYF
NA,NA,TRBJ1-2,TRBV9,TGTGCCAGCAGCGCCCGGGCAGAGCAGGGGCCGGCTGGCTACACCTTC,CASSARAEQGPAGYTF
NA,NA,TRBJ2-4,TRBV4-3,TGCGCCAGCAGCCCTCAAGTCACTTTGGACAGACTAGCCAAAAACATTCAGTACTTC,CASSPQVTLDRLAKNIQYF
once,TRBD1,TRBJ2-1,TRBV19,TGTGCCAGTAGTATAGTTGGGACAGGGGACAATGAGCAGTTCTTC,CASSIVGTGDNEQFF
NA,TRBD1,TRBJ1-3,TRBV9,TGTGCCAGCAGCGCCGACCCGAGGGACAGCCCGCTGACCTACTCTGGAAACACCATATATTTT,CASSADPRDSPLTYSGNTIYF
NA,TRBD2,TRBJ2-7,TRBV25-1,TGTGCCAGCAAAAGCGGGGGCTACGAGCAGTACTTC,CASKSGGYEQYF
NA,NA,TRBJ1-1,TRBV5-8,TGTGCCAGCAGCTCCGCCCGGGTCTTCATGAACACTGAAGCTTTCTTT,CASSSARVFMNTEAFF
NA,NA,TRBJ1-5,TRBV18,TGTGCCAGCTCACCGAGACGAGCGGGAGATAGCAATCAGCCCCAGCATTTT,CASSPRRAGDSNQPQHF
once,NA,TRBJ1-2,TRBV4-3,TGCGCCAGCAGCCCTAACCGGGACACAACGGTTTTCAACTATGGCTACACCTTC,CASSPNRDTTVFNYGYTF
NA,NA,TRBJ1-1,TRBV9,TGTGCCAGCAGTAACACAGGGAGCACTGAAGCTTTCTTT,CASSNTGSTEAFF